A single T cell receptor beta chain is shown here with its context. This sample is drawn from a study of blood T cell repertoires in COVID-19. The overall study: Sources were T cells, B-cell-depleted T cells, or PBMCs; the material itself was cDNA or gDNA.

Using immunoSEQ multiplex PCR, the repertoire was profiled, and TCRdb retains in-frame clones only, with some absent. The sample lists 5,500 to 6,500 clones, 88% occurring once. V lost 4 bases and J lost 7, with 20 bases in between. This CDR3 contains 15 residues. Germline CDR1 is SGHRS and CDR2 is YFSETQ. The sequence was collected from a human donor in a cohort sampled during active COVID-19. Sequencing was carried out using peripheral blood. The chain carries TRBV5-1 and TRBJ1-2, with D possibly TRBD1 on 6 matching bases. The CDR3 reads CASSLTRGGASGYTF. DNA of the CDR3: TGCGCCAGCAGCCTTACCCGGGGGGGCGCGAGTGGCTACACCTTC. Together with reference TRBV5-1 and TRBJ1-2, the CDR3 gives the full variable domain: KAGVTQTPRYLIKTRGQQVTLSCSPISGHRSVSWYQQTPGQGLQFLFEYFSETQRNKGNFPGRFSGRQFSNSRSEMNVSTLELGDSALYLCASSLTRGGASGYTFGSGTRLTVV.